This T cell receptor beta chain derives from a study of EBV T-cell therapy then PD-1 blockade in nasopharyngeal carcinoma. The ends lost 5 bases at V and 4 bases at J; junction bases unmatched: 3. The CDR3 runs to 14 residues. Germline values: CDR1 SGHVS, CDR2 FNYEAQ. With respect to this clone: No antigen is known for it.

Method: immunoSEQ multiplex PCR; TCRdb's copy keeps in-frame clones and lacks some. The data show over 20,000 clones, around 80% seen once. The time point: 266 days after commencement of treatment, after nivolumab therapy. Regarding treatment: AdE1-LMPpoly-expanded autologous EBV-specific T-cell therapy followed by anti-PD-1 nivolumab. The receptor's source is a man aged 40-49 years with nasopharyngeal carcinoma. Here the sequenced sample was CD8+ T cells from blood, taken between days 200 and 300 from a patient whose treatment included autologous EBV-specific T cells and nivolumab. The chain joins TRBV7-6 to TRBJ2-7, with 12 bases lining up with TRBD2. The CDR3 loop reads CASSPGLAGYEQYF. The CDR3 nucleotides read TGTGCCAGCAGCCCCGGACTAGCGGGATACGAGCAGTACTTC. The full variable domain, its missing parts supplied by reference TRBV7-6 and TRBJ2-7, is GAGVSQSPRYKVTKRGQDVALRCDPISGHVSLYWYRQALGQGPEFLTYFNYEAQQDKSGLPNDRFSAERPEGSISTLTIQRTEQRDSAMYRCASSPGLAGYEQYFGPGTRLTVT.